One sample yielded the 2 T cell receptor beta chains listed below, sequenced in a study of T cell responses to AZD1222 COVID-19 vaccine. This table comes from immunoSEQ multiplex PCR, and its TCRdb copy is limited to in-frame clones, with some not included. This sample yields 180,000 or so clones, of which around 95% are seen a single time; 0.6% to 0.7% belongs to the top ten. The sequences come from peripheral blood, collected on day 0 of AZD1222 vaccination. The receptors originated from an adult in good health.

Worth noting for this clone: Other nucleotide sequences in the sample specify the same CDR3. The chain employs TRBV19 and TRBJ1-5; D ambiguous. The germline V gene encodes CDR1 LNHDA and CDR2 SQIVND (reference sequence). The CDR3 is made up of 15 amino acids. V was trimmed by 1 base and J by 1 base, leaving 8 bases between them. The CDR3: CASSIGSRSNQPQHF. The CDR3 DNA sequence: TGTGCCAGTAGTATAGGGTCAAGGAGCAATCAGCCCCAGCATTTT.

The J gene is TRBJ1-2, the V gene TRBV3-1 (or the pseudogene TRBV3-2); 7 bases fit TRBD1. Germline V lookup: CDR1 LGHDT, CDR2 YNNKEL (reference sequence). This CDR3 comprises 16 residues. J gave up 7 bases and V 4 bases, and 15 bases lay outside the gene matches. CDR3 sequence reads: CASSPISSGGRVGYTF. The CDR3, as DNA: TGTGCCAGCAGCCCGATCTCATCAGGGGGTCGGGTTGGCTACACCTTC.